The source of this T cell receptor beta chain is a study of CD8 T cells in ankylosing spondylitis. Notes on the study in general: From matched ankylosing spondylitis synovial fluid, disease-linked clones were reportedly recovered at significantly enriched levels. A TCR beta motif of roughly eight highly homologous variants seemed to mark ankylosing spondylitis blood.

Making the TCR beta libraries involved quantitative 5'-RACE with molecular barcodes. From the 5' RACE reads, TCRdb called clonotypes with MiXCR, one entry per CDR3 protein. The data show around 390,000 distinct CDR3 sequences, around 20% seen once. As concerns this clonotype: Its antigen is unknown.

Trimming stripped 0 bases from V and 9 bases from J, with 10 bases between. This CDR3 region has 13 residues. Germline V gene sequence: CDR1 SGHRS, CDR2 YFSETQ. The V and J genes are TRBV5-1 and TRBJ2-1, with D unclear. The sample taken for sequencing was blood, either unsorted or a sorted T cell fraction (not recorded which). The sequence came from a male donor with ankylosing spondylitis. CDR3 bases: TGCGCCAGCAGCTTGGCCCCCCCGGGTGAGCAGTTCTTC. Its protein is CASSLAPPGEQFF.